The following is a T cell receptor (beta chain) sequence with its context. Some clones are missing from TCRdb's copy, which holds only in-frame ones; the method was immunoSEQ multiplex PCR. The sample contains a few hundred thousand clones, almost 90% of which appear only once. Germline V lookup: CDR1 KGHDR, CDR2 SFDVKD. This CDR3 is 13 amino acids long. Trimming took 9 bases from V and 5 from J, leaving 10 bases between them. The sample belongs to a study of blood T cell repertoires in COVID-19. This TCR derives from a middle-aged woman with COVID-19, enrolled during active disease. Material: peripheral blood. The chain uses TRBV24-1 and TRBJ1-6, with D perhaps TRBD1 (5 bases). This CDR3 is CATGQGNNSPLHF. DNA for the CDR3: TGTGCCACCGGGCAGGGCAATAATTCACCCCTCCACTTT.